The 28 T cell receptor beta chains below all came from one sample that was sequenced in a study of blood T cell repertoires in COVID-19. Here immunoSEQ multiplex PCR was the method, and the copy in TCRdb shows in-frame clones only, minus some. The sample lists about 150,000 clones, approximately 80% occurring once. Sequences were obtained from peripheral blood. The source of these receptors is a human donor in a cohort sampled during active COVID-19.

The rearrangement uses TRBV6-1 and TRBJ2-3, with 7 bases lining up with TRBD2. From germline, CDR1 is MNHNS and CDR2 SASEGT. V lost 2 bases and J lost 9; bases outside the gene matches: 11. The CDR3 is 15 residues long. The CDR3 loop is CASSESGQGGRTQYF. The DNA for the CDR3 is TGTGCCAGCAGTGAATCCGGGCAGGGAGGGAGAACGCAGTATTTT.

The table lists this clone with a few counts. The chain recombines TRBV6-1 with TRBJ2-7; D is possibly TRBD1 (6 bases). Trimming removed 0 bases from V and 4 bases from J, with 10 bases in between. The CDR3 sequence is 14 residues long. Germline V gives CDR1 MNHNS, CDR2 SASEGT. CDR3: CASSEAWGPYEQYF. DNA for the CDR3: TGTGCCAGCAGTGAAGCTTGGGGGCCGTACGAGCAGTACTTC.

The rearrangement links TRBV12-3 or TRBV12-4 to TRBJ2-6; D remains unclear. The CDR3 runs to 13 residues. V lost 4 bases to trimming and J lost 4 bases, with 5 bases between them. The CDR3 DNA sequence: TGTGCCAGCAGTTCCTTCGGGGCCAACGTCCTGACTTTC. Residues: CASSSFGANVLTF.

In DNA, the CDR3 is TGTGCCAGCAGCCAACTTACAGGGGCGAGCACAGATACGCAGTATTTT. Residues: CASSQLTGASTDTQYF. The chain is built from TRBV14 and TRBJ2-3, with 7 bases lining up with TRBD1. Germline assignment: CDR1 SGHDN and CDR2 FVKESK. The J segment lost 0 bases and the V segment lost 2 bases, leaving 5 bases of the junction unmatched. The CDR3 covers 16 residues.

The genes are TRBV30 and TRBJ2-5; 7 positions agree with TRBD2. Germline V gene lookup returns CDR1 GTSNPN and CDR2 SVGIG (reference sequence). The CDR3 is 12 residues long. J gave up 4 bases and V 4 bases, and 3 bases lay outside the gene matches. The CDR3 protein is CAWTPGGETQYF. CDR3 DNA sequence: TGTGCCTGGACTCCGGGGGGAGAGACCCAGTACTTC.

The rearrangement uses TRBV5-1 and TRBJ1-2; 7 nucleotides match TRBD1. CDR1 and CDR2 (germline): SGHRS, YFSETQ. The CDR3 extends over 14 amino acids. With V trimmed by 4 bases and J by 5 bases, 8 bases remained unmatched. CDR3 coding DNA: TGCGCCAGCAGCGCGGGACAGACTACTTATGGCTACACCTTC. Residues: CASSAGQTTYGYTF. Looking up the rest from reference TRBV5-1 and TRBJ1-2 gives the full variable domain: KAGVTQTPRYLIKTRGQQVTLSCSPISGHRSVSWYQQTPGQGLQFLFEYFSETQRNKGNFPGRFSGRQFSNSRSEMNVSTLELGDSALYLCASSAGQTTYGYTFGSGTRLTVV.

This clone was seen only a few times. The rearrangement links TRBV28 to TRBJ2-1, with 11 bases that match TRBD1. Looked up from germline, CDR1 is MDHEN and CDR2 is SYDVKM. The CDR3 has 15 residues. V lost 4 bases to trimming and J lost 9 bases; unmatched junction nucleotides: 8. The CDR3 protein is CASSSLWTGGGEQFF. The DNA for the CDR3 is TGTGCCAGCAGTTCCCTCTGGACAGGGGGCGGTGAGCAGTTCTTC.

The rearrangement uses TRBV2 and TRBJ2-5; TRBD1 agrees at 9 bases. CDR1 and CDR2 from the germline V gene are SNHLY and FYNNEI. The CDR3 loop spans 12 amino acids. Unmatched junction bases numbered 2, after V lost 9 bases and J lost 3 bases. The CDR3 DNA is TGTGCCAGTGGGACAGGGAAAGAGACCCAGTACTTC. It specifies CASGTGKETQYF.

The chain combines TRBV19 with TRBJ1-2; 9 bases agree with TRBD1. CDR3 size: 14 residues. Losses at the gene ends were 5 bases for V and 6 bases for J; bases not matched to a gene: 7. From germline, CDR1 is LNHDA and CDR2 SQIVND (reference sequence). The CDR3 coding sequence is TGTGCCAGTAGTTTCCGGGACAGGGATAATGGCTACACCTTC. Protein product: CASSFRDRDNGYTF.

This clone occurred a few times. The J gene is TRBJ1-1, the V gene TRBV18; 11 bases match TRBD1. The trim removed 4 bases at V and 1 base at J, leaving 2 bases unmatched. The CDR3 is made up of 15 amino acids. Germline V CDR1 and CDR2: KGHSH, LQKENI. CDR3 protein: CASSLGTGGNTEAFF. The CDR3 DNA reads TGTGCCAGCTCACTGGGGACAGGGGGGAACACTGAAGCTTTCTTT.

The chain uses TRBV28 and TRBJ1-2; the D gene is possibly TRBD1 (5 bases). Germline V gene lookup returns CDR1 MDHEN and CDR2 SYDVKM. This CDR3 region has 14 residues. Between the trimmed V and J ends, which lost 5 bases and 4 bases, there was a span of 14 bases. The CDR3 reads CASSVPGLPYGYTF. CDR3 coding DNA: TGTGCCAGCAGTGTCCCGGGACTGCCCTATGGCTACACCTTC.

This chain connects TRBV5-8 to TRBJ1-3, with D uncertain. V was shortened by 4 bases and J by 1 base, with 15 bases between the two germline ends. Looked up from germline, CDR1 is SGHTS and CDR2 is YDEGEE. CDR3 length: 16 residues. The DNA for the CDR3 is TGTGCCAGCAGCGATCTAAAGATCACGTCTGGAAACACCATATATTTT. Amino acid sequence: CASSDLKITSGNTIYF.

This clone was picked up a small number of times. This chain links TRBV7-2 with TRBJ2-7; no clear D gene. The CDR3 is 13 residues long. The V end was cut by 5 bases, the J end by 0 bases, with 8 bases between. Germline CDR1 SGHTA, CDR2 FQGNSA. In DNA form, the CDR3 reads TGTGCCAGCAGCCCCCACAACTCCTACGAGCAGTACTTC. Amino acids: CASSPHNSYEQYF.

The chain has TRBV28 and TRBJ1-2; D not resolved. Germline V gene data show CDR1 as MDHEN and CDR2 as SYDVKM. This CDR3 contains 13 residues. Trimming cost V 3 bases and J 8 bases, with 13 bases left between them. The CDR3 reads CASSFGSSEGYTF. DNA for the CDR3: TGTGCCAGCAGTTTCGGCAGCTCGGAGGGCTACACCTTC.

Written as DNA, the CDR3 is TGTGCCAGCAGCCAAGATATGATAGCCGGTGAGCAGTTCTTC. This translates into CASSQDMIAGEQFF. The chain links TRBV14 to TRBJ2-1; no clear D gene. Germline V CDR1 and CDR2: SGHDN, FVKESK. V was pared by 0 bases and J by 9 bases, with 12 bases between. CDR3 length: 14 residues.

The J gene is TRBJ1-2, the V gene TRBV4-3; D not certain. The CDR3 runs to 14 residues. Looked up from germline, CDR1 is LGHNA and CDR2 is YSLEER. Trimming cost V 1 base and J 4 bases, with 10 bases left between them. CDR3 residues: CASSQAWGGYGYTF. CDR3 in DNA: TGCGCCAGCAGCCAAGCTTGGGGAGGCTATGGCTACACCTTC.

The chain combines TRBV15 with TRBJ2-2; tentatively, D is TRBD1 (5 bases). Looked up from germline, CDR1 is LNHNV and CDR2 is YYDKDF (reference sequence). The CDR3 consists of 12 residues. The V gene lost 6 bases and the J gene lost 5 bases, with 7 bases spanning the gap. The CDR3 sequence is CATRTETGELFF. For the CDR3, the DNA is TGTGCCACCAGGACAGAGACCGGGGAGCTGTTTTTT.

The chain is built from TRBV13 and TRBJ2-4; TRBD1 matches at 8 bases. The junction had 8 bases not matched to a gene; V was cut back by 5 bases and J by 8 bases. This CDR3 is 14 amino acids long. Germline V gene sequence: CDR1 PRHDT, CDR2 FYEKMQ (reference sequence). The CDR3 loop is CASSRTGPGDIQYF. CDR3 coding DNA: TGTGCCAGCAGCCGGACAGGGCCCGGGGACATTCAGTACTTC.

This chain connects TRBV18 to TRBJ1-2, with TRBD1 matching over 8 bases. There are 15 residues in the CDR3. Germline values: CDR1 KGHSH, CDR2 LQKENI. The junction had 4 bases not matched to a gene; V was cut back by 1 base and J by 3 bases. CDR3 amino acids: CASSPLDRDYYGYTF. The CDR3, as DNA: TGTGCCAGCTCACCACTGGACAGGGACTACTATGGCTACACCTTC. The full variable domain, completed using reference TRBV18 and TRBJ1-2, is NAGVMQNPRHLVRRRGQEARLRCSPMKGHSHVYWYRQLPEEGLKFMVYLQKENIIDESGMPKERFSAEFPKEGPSILRIQQVVRGDSAAYFCASSPLDRDYYGYTFGSGTRLTVV.

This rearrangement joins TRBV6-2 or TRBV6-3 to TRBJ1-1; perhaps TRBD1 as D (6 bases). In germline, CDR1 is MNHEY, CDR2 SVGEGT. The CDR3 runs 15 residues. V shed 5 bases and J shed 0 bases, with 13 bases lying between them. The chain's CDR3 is CASSIMTGLNTEAFF. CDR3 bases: TGTGCCAGCAGTATAATGACAGGTTTGAACACTGAAGCTTTCTTT.

For the CDR3, the DNA is TGTGCCAGCAGCGCGACAGGGGGCAACAATCAGCCCCAGCATTTT. Translated: CASSATGGNNQPQHF. The chain uses TRBV5-8 and TRBJ1-5, with 10 bases aligning to TRBD1. The CDR3 totals 15 residues. In germline, CDR1 is SGHTS, CDR2 YDEGEE. V lost 4 bases to trimming and J lost 3 bases; unmatched junction nucleotides: 4.

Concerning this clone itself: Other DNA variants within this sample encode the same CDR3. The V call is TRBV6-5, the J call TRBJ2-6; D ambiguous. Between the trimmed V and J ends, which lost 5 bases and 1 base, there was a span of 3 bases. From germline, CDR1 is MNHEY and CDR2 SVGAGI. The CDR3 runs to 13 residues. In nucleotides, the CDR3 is TGTGCCAGCAGTATATCTGGGGCCAACGTCCTGACTTTC. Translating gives CASSISGANVLTF.

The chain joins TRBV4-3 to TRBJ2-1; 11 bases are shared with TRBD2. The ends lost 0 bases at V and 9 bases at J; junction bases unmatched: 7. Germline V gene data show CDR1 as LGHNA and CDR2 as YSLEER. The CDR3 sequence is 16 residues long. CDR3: CASSQDRLLAGVEQFF. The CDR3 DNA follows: TGCGCCAGCAGCCAAGATCGTCTACTAGCGGGGGTTGAGCAGTTCTTC.

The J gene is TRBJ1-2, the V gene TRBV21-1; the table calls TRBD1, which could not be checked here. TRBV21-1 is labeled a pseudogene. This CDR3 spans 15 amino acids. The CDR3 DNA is TGTGCCAGCACCTCCAAGGTCAGGGGGGATTATGGCTACACCTTC. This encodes CASTSKVRGDYGYTF.

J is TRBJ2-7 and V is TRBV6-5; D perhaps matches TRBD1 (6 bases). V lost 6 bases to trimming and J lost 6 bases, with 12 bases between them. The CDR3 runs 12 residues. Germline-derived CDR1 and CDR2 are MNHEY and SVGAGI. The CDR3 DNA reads TGTGCCAGCAGCCCACAGGGAGTCGAGCAGTACTTC. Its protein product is CASSPQGVEQYF.

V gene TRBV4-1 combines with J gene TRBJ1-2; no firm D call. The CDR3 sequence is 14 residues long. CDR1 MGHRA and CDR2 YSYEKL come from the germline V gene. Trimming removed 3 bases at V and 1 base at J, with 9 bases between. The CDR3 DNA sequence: TGCGCCAGCAGCCAGGGCCTGAGTAACTATGGCTACACCTTC. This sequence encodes CASSQGLSNYGYTF.

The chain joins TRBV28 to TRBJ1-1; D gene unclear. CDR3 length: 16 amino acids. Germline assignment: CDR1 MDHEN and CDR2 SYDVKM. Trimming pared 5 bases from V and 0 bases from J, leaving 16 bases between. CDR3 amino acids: CASSEPSGILNTEAFF. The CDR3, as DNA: TGTGCCAGCAGTGAACCTTCAGGTATCTTGAACACTGAAGCTTTCTTT.

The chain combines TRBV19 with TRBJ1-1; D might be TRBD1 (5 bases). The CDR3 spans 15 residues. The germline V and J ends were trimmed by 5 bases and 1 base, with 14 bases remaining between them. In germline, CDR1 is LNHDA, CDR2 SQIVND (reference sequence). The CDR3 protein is CASSGPGLQNTEAFF. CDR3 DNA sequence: TGTGCCAGTAGTGGCCCGGGACTGCAGAACACTGAAGCTTTCTTT.